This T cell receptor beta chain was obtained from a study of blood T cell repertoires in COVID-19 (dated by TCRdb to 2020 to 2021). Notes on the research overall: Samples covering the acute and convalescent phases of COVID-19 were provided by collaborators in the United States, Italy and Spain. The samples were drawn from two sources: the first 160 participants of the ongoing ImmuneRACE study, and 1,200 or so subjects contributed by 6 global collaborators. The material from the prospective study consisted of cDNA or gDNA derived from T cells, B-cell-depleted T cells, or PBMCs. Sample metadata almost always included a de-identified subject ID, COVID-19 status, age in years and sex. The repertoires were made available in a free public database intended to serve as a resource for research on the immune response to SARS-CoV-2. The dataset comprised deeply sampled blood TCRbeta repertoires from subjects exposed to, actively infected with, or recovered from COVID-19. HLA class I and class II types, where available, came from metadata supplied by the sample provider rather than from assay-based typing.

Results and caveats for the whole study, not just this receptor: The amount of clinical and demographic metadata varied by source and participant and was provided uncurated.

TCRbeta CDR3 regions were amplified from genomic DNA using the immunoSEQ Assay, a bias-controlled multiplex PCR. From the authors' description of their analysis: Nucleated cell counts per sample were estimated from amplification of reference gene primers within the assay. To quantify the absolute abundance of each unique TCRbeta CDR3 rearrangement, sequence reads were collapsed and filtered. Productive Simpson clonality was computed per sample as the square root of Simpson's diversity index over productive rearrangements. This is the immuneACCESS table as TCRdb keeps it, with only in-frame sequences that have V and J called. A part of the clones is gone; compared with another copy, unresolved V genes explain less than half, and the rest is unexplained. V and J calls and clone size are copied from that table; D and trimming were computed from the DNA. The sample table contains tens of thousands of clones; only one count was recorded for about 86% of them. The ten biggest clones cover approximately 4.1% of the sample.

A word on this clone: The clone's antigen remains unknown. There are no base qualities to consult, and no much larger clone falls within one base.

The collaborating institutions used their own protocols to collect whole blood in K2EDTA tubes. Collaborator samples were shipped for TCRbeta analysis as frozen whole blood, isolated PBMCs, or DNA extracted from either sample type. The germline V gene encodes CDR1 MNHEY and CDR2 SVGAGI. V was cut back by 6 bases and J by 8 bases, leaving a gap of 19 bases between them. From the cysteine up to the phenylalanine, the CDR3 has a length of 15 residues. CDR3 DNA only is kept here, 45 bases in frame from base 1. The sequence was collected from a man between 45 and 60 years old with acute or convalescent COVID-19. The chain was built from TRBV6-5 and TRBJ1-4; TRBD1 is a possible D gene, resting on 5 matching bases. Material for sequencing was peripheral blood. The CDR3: CASSPGEGGAEKLFF. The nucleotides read TGTGCCAGCAGCCCCGGGGAGGGAGGGGCAGAAAAACTGTTTTTT.